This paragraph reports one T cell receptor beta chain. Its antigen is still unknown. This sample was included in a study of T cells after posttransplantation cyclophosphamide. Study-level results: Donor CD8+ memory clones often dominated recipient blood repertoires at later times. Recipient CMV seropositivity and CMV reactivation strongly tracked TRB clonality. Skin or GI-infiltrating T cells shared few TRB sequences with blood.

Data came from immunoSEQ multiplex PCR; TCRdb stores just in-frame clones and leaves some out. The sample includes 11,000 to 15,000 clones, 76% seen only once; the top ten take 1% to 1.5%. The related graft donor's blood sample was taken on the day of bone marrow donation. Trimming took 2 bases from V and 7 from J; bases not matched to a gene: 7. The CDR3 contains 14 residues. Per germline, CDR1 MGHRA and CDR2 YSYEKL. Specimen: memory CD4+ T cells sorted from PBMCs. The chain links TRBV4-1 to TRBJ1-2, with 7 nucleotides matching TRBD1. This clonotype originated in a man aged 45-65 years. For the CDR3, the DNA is TGCGCCAGCAGCCAACAAACAGGGGTTGGTGGCTACACCTTC. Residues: CASSQQTGVGGYTF.